These 2 T cell receptor beta chains originate from one sample sequenced in a study of human T cells and chemical hapten exposure. TCRdb used MiXCR to reprocess the RACE reads, holding one entry per CDR3 protein. The table includes approximately 85,000 distinct CDR3 sequences, roughly a tenth detected once. Indicated time point: patch test 2, 6 weeks after DPC sensitization. Treatment in this sample: therapeutic diphenylcyclopropenone sensitization with weekly scalp DPC. Sample: whole blood, taken in connection with sensitization to the hapten diphenylcyclopropenone (DPC). The receptor set was obtained from a woman in her 30s with alopecia areata. Some clones in this sample may be carry-over from other donors' samples.

Only a few counts were recorded for this clonotype. This chain links TRBV29-1 with TRBJ2-1, with D perhaps assigned TRBD1 or TRBD2 (5 bases each). Germline V CDR1 and CDR2: SQVTM, ANQGSEA. There are 14 residues in the CDR3. The V gene lost 3 bases and the J gene lost 0 bases, with 9 bases spanning the gap. The DNA of the CDR3 is TGCAGCGTTGATAAGGGGAGCTCCTACAATGAGCAGTTCTTC. This gives the protein CSVDKGSSYNEQFF.

This clonotype came up many times. The rearrangement links TRBV2 to TRBJ2-3; no clear D. V was clipped by 1 base and J by 0 bases, with 2 bases between them. The germline CDR1 and CDR2 sequences are SNHLY and FYNNEI. CDR3 length: 13 amino acids. CDR3 DNA: TGTGCCAGCAGTGAAGACAGCACAGATACGCAGTATTTT. Translating gives CASSEDSTDTQYF.